These 23 T cell receptor beta chains were sequenced from one sample in a study of T-cell reconstitution after alpha-beta-depleted transplantation in children. For TCRbeta, the library was prepared with unique molecular identifiers. Via MiXCR, TCRdb re-called the PCR reads, giving one row per CDR3 protein. The repertoire includes 610,000 or so distinct CDR3 sequences, around 27% of them detected once, and approximately 33% sits in the top ten. Sequencing used PBMCs, obtained before TCRalphabeta/CD19-depleted stem cell transplant. These TCRs come from a boy younger than two with Wiskott-Aldrich syndrome, due to receive a stem cell transplant.

The rearrangement joins TRBV12-3 or TRBV12-4 to TRBJ1-2; maybe TRBD1 (5 bases). The CDR3 has 13 residues. V shed 8 bases and J shed 7 bases, with 17 bases lying between them. Written as DNA, the CDR3 is TGTGCCAGCCTTGGGGCGGGGAGGTCTGGCTACACCTTC. This encodes CASLGAGRSGYTF.

The V call is TRBV11-2, the J call TRBJ2-7, with 7 bases that match TRBD2. The junction had 6 bases not matched to a gene; V was cut back by 2 bases and J by 2 bases. The CDR3 totals 15 residues. The germline CDR1 and CDR2 sequences are SGHAT and FQNNGV. CDR3 DNA sequence: TGTGCCAGCAGCTTATACCAGCGGGGCCCCTACGAGCAGTACTTC. It yields the protein CASSLYQRGPYEQYF.

This sequence joins TRBV10-3 and TRBJ2-2; D might be TRBD1 (6 bases). V lost 4 bases, J lost 6 bases, and 12 bases lay in between. CDR1 is ENHRY, CDR2 SYGVKD, per germline. CDR3 length equals 14 residues. This CDR3 is CAISGYRAPGELFF. DNA of the CDR3: TGTGCCATCAGTGGCTACAGGGCCCCCGGGGAGCTGTTTTTT.

J is TRBJ2-5 and V is TRBV9; possible D gene TRBD2, 5 bases. The germline CDR1 and CDR2 sequences are SGDLS and YYNGEE. Trimming shortened V by 0 bases and J by 1 base, and 10 bases separated the two germline ends. This CDR3 comprises 15 residues. This CDR3 reads CASSVVSGLQETQYF. The DNA for the CDR3 is TGTGCCAGCAGCGTAGTGAGCGGACTCCAAGAGACCCAGTACTTC.

This rearrangement joins TRBV12-3 or TRBV12-4 to TRBJ1-5; D is possibly TRBD1 (5 bases). The length of the CDR3 is 16 residues. V gave up 3 bases and J gave up 1 base, with 13 bases separating them. The CDR3 DNA follows: TGTGCCAGCAGTTTCGTCTCAGGGAGAAGCAATCAGCCCCAGCATTTT. The encoded protein is CASSFVSGRSNQPQHF.

The V gene is TRBV4-2, the J gene TRBJ2-3; D is unresolved. Looked up from germline, CDR1 is LGHNA and CDR2 is YNFKEQ. V was pared by 3 bases and J by 6 bases, with 13 bases between. CDR3 length: 14 amino acids. The CDR3 region has the DNA TGTGCCAGCAGCCATCGACTGCTCGGGGATACGCAGTATTTT. Translation: CASSHRLLGDTQYF.

This clonotype was detected only once. The rearrangement links TRBV6-1 to TRBJ2-3; D unresolved. Trimming left V 4 bases short and J 2 bases short, with 10 bases between. The CDR3 is 14 amino acids. Looked up from germline, CDR1 is MNHNS and CDR2 is SASEGT. The CDR3, as DNA: TGTGCCAGCAGTGGGAAGGGAATCACAGATACGCAGTATTTT. Translated: CASSGKGITDTQYF.

The chain joins TRBV5-1 to TRBJ2-1; D gene uncertain. V was clipped by 3 bases and J by 7 bases, with 11 bases between them. Germline loops: CDR1 SGHRS, CDR2 YFSETQ. CDR3 length equals 13 residues. The CDR3: CASSSFSVNEQFF. CDR3 bases: TGCGCCAGCAGCTCCTTTTCTGTTAATGAGCAGTTCTTC.

The gene calls are TRBV20-1 and TRBJ2-1; TRBD2 matches at 10 bases. The V gene's germline CDR1 is DFQATT and CDR2 SNEGSKA (reference sequence). The CDR3 consists of 15 residues. V was clipped by 5 bases and J by 4 bases; unmatched bases: 8. CDR3 protein: CSASSTSGLYNEQFF. In nucleotides, the CDR3 is TGCAGTGCTTCCTCGACTAGCGGGCTTTACAATGAGCAGTTCTTC.

This clonotype was counted a few times. V usage is TRBV18 and J usage is TRBJ2-6; maybe TRBD2 (6 bases). Germline V gene lookup returns CDR1 KGHSH and CDR2 LQKENI. The V end was cut by 4 bases, the J end by 3 bases, with 10 bases between. The CDR3 has 15 amino acids. In DNA form, the CDR3 reads TGTGCCAGCTCACGCGGGGCAGGTGGGGCCAACGTCCTGACTTTC. Translation: CASSRGAGGANVLTF. The variable domain in full, completed from reference TRBV18 and TRBJ2-6, reads NAGVMQNPRHLVRRRGQEARLRCSPMKGHSHVYWYRQLPEEGLKFMVYLQKENIIDESGMPKERFSAEFPKEGPSILRIQQVVRGDSAAYFCASSRGAGGANVLTFGAGSRLTVL.

The V and J genes are TRBV3-1 and TRBJ2-7; D is undetermined. Germline V gene lookup returns CDR1 LGHDT and CDR2 YNNKEL (reference sequence). Trimming left V 1 base short and J 5 bases short, with 9 bases between. The length of the CDR3 is 13 residues. The CDR3 here is CASSQGALDEQYF. The CDR3 nucleotides read TGTGCCAGCAGCCAAGGGGCGCTAGACGAGCAGTACTTC.

This clonotype was counted between two and nine times. This chain joins TRBV7-8 and TRBJ2-5; TRBD2 is a possible D gene (6 bases). The germline gives CDR1 SGHVS, CDR2 FQNEAQ. V lost 1 base and J 2 bases, leaving 8 bases between the germline ends. The CDR3 is 14 residues long. The CDR3 nucleotides read TGTGCCAGCAGCTTAGGGACTATTCAAGAGACCCAGTACTTC. It yields the protein CASSLGTIQETQYF.

The chain uses TRBV12-3 or TRBV12-4 and TRBJ2-2; TRBD2 aligns across 7 bases. The CDR3 is 18 amino acids. The J segment lost 1 base and the V segment lost 3 bases, leaving 11 bases of the junction unmatched. The CDR3 nucleotides read TGTGCCAGCAGTTTTAACCCGATTCTAGCGGAGAACACCGGGGAGCTGTTTTTT. This codes for CASSFNPILAENTGELFF.

This clonotype was seen a few times. The chain uses TRBV20-1 and TRBJ2-5; D unclear. The CDR3 runs to 12 residues. CDR1 is DFQATT and CDR2 is SNEGSKA in the germline V gene (reference sequence). V lost 3 bases and J 2 bases, leaving 7 bases between the germline ends. CDR3 coding DNA: TGCAGTGCTAGTCCGCCACAAGAGACCCAGTACTTC. Amino acids: CSASPPQETQYF.

This sequence joins TRBV5-4 and TRBJ2-3; TRBD2 matches at 15 bases. With V trimmed by 4 bases and J by 5 bases, 8 bases remained unmatched. In germline, CDR1 is SGHNT, CDR2 YYREEE (reference sequence). CDR3 size: 17 residues. The CDR3 coding sequence is TGTGCCAGCAGCAACCTAGCGGGACTAGCGGGGGGAGATACGCAGTATTTT. This gives the protein CASSNLAGLAGGDTQYF.

This clonotype was observed a few times. The chain combines TRBV5-1 with TRBJ1-3; the D is unclear. The CDR3 has 16 amino acids. Germline lookup yields CDR1 SGHRS and CDR2 YFSETQ. V was shortened by 4 bases and J by 2 bases, with 16 bases between the two germline ends. The CDR3 protein is CASSQLGVNAGNTIYF. In DNA, the CDR3 is TGCGCCAGCAGCCAACTCGGGGTGAATGCTGGAAACACCATATATTTT.

The rearrangement links TRBV7-2 to TRBJ2-7; 12 positions agree with TRBD1. In germline, CDR1 is SGHTA, CDR2 FQGNSA. CDR3 length: 15 amino acids. Trimming took 1 base from V and 6 from J; bases not matched to a gene: 4. The CDR3 spells CASSLGGTGGREQYF. The CDR3 nucleotides read TGTGCCAGCAGCTTAGGGGGGACAGGGGGCCGCGAGCAGTACTTC.

This clonotype was seen a handful of times. This rearrangement joins TRBV5-1 to TRBJ2-7, with unresolved D. Trimming pared 4 bases from V and 8 bases from J, leaving 16 bases between. There are 13 residues in the CDR3. The germline V gene encodes CDR1 SGHRS and CDR2 YFSETQ. CDR3 residues: CASSGSAPLQQYF. The CDR3 DNA sequence: TGCGCCAGCAGCGGCTCAGCCCCACTCCAGCAGTACTTC.

The CDR3 DNA reads as TGTGCCAGCAGTTACTCGTCCCTAACCCGTGTTTTGGAGCAGTACTTC. This translates into CASSYSSLTRVLEQYF. V usage is TRBV6-5 and J usage is TRBJ2-7, with D uncertain. The V and J ends lost 0 bases and 7 bases respectively, with 19 bases between them. The CDR3 is 16 residues long. CDR1 is MNHEY and CDR2 is SVGAGI in the germline V gene.

The chain combines TRBV12-3 or TRBV12-4 with TRBJ1-1; D not certain. The CDR3 runs 14 residues. V lost 7 bases and J 1 base, leaving 13 bases between the germline ends. The CDR3 nucleotides are TGTGCCAGCAATCCACTTGACCGGAACACTGAAGCTTTCTTT. It translates to CASNPLDRNTEAFF.

In DNA, the CDR3 is TGTGTGACAGAAGGCTACACCTTC. This gives the protein CVTEGYTF. This chain joins TRBV6-5 and TRBJ1-2; perhaps TRBD1 as D (5 bases). Germline CDR1 MNHEY, CDR2 SVGAGI. This CDR3 comprises 8 residues.

The chain joins TRBV15 to TRBJ2-6; 9 bases line up with TRBD2. V was pared by 6 bases and J by 1 base, with 7 bases of the junction left unmatched. This CDR3 has 17 residues. CDR1 is LNHNV and CDR2 is YYDKDF in the germline V gene (reference sequence). CDR3 in amino acids: CATSPLAGSSGANVLTF. CDR3 DNA: TGTGCCACCAGTCCTCTAGCGGGGAGTTCTGGGGCCAACGTCCTGACTTTC.

The chain joins TRBV2 to TRBJ2-6, with 8 bases that match TRBD1. V dropped 4 bases and J dropped 0; count of bases not matched to a gene: 8. Germline CDR1 and CDR2: SNHLY and FYNNEI. The CDR3 has 18 amino acids. The CDR3 sequence is CASSVRRTGSSGANVLTF. CDR3 in DNA: TGTGCCAGCAGTGTACGGAGGACAGGGAGCTCTGGGGCCAACGTCCTGACTTTC.